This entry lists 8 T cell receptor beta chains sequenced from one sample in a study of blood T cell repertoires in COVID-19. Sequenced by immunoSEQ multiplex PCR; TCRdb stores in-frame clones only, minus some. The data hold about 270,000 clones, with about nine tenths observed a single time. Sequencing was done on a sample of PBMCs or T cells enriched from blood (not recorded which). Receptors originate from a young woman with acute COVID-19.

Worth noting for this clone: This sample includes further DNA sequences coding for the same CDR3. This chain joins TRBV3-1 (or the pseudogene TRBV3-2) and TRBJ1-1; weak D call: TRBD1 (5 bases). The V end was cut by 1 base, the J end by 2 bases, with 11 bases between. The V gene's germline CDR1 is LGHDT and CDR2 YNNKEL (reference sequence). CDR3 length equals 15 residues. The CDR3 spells CASSQGGGRNTEAFF. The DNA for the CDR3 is TGTGCCAGCAGCCAAGGGGGCGGGAGAAACACTGAAGCTTTCTTT.

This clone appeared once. DNA of the CDR3: TGTGCCATCAGTGGTGGGGCACCTTCCTACGAGCAGTACTTC. Its protein is CAISGGAPSYEQYF. This sequence joins TRBV10-3 and TRBJ2-7; maybe TRBD1 (5 bases). CDR1 and CDR2 (germline): ENHRY, SYGVKD. V was shortened by 4 bases and J by 1 base, with 11 bases between the two germline ends. CDR3 length: 14 residues.

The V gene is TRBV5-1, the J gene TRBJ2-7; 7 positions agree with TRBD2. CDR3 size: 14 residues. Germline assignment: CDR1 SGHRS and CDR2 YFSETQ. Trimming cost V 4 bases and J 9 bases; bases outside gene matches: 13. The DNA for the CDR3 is TGCGCCAGCAGCCTCGAAGGGGAGGGCCTTGGGCAGTACTTC. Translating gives CASSLEGEGLGQYF. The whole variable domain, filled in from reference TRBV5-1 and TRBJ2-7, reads KAGVTQTPRYLIKTRGQQVTLSCSPISGHRSVSWYQQTPGQGLQFLFEYFSETQRNKGNFPGRFSGRQFSNSRSEMNVSTLELGDSALYLCASSLEGEGLGQYFGPGTRLTVT.

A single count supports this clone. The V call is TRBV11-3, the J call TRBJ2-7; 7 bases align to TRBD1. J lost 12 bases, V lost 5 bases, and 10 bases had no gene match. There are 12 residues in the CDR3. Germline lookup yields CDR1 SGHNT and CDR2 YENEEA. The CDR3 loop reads CASSLDRDSSYF. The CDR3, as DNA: TGTGCCAGCAGCCTCGACCGGGACAGTTCGTACTTC.

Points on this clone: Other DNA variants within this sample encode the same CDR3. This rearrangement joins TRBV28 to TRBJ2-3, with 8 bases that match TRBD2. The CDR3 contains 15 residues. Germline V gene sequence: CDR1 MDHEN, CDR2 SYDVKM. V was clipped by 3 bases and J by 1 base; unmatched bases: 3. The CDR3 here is CASSFTSGRTDTQYF. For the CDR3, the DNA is TGTGCCAGCAGTTTTACTAGCGGACGCACAGATACGCAGTATTTT.

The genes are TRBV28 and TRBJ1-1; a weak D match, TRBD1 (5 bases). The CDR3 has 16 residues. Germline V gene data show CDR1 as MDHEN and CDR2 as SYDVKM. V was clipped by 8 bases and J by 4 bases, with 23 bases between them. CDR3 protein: CASQFDGSRGFTEAFF. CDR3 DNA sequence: TGTGCCAGCCAGTTTGATGGATCTAGGGGTTTCACTGAAGCTTTCTTT.

The CDR3 coding sequence is TGTGCCAGCTCACCAATGGATTTAGGGACAGGAGGGAATGAGCAGTTCTTC. Translating it yields CASSPMDLGTGGNEQFF. This chain links TRBV18 with TRBJ2-1; 8 bases agree with TRBD1. The length of the CDR3 is 17 residues. The V gene end was trimmed by 2 bases and the J gene end by 7 bases; junction bases not matched to a gene: 13. Germline CDR1 is KGHSH and CDR2 is LQKENI.

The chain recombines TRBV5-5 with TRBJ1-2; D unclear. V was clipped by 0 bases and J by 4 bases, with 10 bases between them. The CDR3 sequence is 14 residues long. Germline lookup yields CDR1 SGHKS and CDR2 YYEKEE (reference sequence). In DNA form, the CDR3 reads TGTGCCAGCAGCTTGGGATCAGGAAGCTATGGCTACACCTTC. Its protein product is CASSLGSGSYGYTF.